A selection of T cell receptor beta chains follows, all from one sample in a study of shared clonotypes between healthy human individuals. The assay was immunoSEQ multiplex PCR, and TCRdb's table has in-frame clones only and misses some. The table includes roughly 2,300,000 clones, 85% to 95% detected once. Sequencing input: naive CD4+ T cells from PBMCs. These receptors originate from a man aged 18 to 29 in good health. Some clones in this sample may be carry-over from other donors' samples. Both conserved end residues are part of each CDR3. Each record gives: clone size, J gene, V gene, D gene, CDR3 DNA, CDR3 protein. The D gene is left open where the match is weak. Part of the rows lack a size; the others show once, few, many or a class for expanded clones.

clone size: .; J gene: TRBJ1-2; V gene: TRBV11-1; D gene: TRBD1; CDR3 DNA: TGTGCCAGCAGCACACGACAGGGGCGAGGAGGCGGCTACACCTTC; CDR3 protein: CASSTRQGRGGGYTF
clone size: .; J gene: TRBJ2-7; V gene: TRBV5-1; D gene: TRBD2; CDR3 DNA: TGCGCCAGCAGCCTCGAGGGAGGGAAGGTATACGAGCAGTACTTC; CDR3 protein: CASSLEGGKVYEQYF
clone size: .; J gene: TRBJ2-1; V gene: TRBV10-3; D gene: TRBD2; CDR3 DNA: TGTGCCATCAGTAGCAGCGGGGTTGAGCAGTTCTTC; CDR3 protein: CAISSSGVEQFF
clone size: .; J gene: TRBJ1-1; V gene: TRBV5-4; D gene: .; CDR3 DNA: TGTGCCAGCAGCCCGGGGGTTGGGGTAGGGAACACTGAAGCTTTCTTT; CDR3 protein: CASSPGVGVGNTEAFF
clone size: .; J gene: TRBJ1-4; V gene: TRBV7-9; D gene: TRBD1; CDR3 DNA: TGTGCCAGCAGCTCGGGGGGACAGGGCTTTCTTGAAAAACTGTTTTTT; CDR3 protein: CASSSGGQGFLEKLFF
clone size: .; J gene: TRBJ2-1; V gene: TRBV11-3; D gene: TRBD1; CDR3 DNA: TGTGCCAGCAGCTATACAGGGGGGAATGAGCAGTTCTTC; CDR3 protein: CASSYTGGNEQFF
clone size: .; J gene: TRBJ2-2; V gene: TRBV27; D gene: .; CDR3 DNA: TGTGCCAGCAGTTTTTCCAGACCGACTACCGGGGAGCTGTTTTTT; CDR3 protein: CASSFSRPTTGELFF
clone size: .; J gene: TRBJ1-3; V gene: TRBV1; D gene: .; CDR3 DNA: TGCACCAGCAGCCAAGATAGGTTGCGGCTCCTTGGAAACACCATATATTTT; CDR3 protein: CTSSQDRLRLLGNTIYF
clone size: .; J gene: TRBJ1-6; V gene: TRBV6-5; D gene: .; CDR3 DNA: TGTGCCAGCACCCTCCATGACAGTAATTCACCCCTCCACTTT; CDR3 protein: CASTLHDSNSPLHF
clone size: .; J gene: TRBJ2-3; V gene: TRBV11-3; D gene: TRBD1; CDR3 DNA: TGTGCCAGTCAAGGGGGCGCAGGGACAGATACGCAGTATTTT; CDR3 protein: CASQGGAGTDTQYF
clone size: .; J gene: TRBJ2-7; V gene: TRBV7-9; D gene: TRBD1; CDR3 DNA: TGTGCCAGCAGGAGGGGACAGGGGGCGAACGAGCAGTACTTC; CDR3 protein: CASRRGQGANEQYF
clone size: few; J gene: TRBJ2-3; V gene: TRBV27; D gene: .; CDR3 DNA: TGTGCCAGCCTCCACGGGGCTACCCTCACAGATACGCAGTATTTT; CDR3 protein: CASLHGATLTDTQYF
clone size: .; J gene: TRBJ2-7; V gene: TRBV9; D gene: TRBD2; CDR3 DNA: TGTGCCAGCAGCCCCCGCCTAGCGGGAGATTCCTACGAGCAGTACTTC; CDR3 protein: CASSPRLAGDSYEQYF
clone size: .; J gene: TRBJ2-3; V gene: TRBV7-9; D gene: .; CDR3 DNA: TGTGCCAGCAGCCCCCCAACCACAGATACGCAGTATTTT; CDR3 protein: CASSPPTTDTQYF
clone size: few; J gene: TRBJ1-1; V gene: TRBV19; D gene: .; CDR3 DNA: TGTGCCAGTAGTATAGAGCCAGGGAGGAACACTGAAGCTTTCTTT; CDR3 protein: CASSIEPGRNTEAFF
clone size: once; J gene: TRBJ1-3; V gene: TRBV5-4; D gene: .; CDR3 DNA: TGTGCCAGCAGCTTGGGGTCATCTGGAAACACCATATATTTT; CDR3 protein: CASSLGSSGNTIYF
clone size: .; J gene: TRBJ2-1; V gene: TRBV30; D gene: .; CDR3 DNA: TGTGCCTGGAGTCCCCAACCCTACAATGAGCAGTTCTTC; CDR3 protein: CAWSPQPYNEQFF
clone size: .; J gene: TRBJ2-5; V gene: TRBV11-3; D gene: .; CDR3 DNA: TGTGCCAGCAGCCTGACAGGTCCCCAGACCCAGTACTTC; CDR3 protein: CASSLTGPQTQYF
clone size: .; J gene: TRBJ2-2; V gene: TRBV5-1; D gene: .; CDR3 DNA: TGCGCCAGCAGCATAGGGGTAGCGGAGACCACCGGGGAGCTGTTTTTT; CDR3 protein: CASSIGVAETTGELFF
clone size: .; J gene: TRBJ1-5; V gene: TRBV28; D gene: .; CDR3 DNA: TGTGCCAGCAGTACCCCCATGCAGCCCCAGCATTTT; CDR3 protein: CASSTPMQPQHF
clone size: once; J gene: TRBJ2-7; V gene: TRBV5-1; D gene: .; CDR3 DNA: TGCGCCAGCAGCTCCTTGCCCGCCGATTCATCTTACGAGCAGTACTTC; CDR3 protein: CASSSLPADSSYEQYF
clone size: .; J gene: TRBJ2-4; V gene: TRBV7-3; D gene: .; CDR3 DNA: TGTGCCAGCAGCCTGGACTACAAAAACATTCAGTACTTC; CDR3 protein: CASSLDYKNIQYF
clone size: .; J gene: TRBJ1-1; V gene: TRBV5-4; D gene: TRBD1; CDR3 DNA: TGTGCCAGCAGCCAGGGACAGGGGGCCCTCCGGACTGAAGCTTTCTTT; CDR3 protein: CASSQGQGALRTEAFF
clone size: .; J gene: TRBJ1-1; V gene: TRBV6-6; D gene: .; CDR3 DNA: TGTGCCAGCAGCTTAACAGAGAACACTGAAGCTTTCTTT; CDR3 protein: CASSLTENTEAFF
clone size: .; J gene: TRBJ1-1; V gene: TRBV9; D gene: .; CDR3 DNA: TGTGCCAGCAGTCCCAGGACGGCGAACACTGAAGCTTTCTTT; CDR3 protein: CASSPRTANTEAFF
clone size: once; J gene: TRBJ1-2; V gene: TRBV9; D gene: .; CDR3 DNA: TGTGCCAGCAGCCAAGACAGGCCGGGGTATGGCTACACCTTC; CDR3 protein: CASSQDRPGYGYTF